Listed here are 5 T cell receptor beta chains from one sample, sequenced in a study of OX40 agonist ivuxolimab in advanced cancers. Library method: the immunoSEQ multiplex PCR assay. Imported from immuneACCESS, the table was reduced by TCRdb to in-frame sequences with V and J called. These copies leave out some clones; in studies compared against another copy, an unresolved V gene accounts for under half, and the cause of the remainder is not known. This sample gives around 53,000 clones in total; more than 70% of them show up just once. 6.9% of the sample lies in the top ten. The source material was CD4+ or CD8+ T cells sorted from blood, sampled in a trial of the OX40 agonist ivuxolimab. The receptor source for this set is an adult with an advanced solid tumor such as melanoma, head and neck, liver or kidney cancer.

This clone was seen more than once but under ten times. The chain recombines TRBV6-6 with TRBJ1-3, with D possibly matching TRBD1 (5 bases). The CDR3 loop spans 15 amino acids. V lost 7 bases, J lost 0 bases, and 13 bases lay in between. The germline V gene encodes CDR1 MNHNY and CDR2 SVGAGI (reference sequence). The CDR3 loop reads CASNSRGVSGNTIYF. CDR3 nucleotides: TGTGCCAGCAACTCTCGGGGGGTCTCTGGAAACACCATATATTTT.

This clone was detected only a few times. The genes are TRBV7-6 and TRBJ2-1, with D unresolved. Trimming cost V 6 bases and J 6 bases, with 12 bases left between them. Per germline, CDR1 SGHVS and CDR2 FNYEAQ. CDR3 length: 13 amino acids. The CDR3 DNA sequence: TGTGCCAGCAGTTCGACTCGTGTCAATGAGCAGTTCTTC. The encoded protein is CASSSTRVNEQFF.

The CDR3 DNA is TGCGCCAGCAGTGAGTCGAGCGGGAGCTCCCCCTACGAGCAGTACTTC. Protein product: CASSESSGSSPYEQYF. The chain uses TRBV10-1 and TRBJ2-7; 8 nucleotides agree with TRBD2. The CDR3 covers 16 residues. V lost 0 bases and J lost 2; bases outside the gene matches: 6. Germline assignment: CDR1 WNHNN and CDR2 SYGVQD (reference sequence).

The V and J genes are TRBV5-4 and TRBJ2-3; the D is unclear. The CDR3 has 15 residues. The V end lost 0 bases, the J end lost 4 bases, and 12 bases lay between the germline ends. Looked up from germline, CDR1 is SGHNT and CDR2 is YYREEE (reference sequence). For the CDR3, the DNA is TGTGCCAGCAGCTTGGGAGTGGGCGGCTCAGATACGCAGTATTTT. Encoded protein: CASSLGVGGSDTQYF.

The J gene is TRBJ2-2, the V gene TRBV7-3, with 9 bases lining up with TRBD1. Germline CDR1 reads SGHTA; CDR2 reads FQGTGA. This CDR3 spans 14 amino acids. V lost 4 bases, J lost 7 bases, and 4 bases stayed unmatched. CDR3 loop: CASSSQGASGELFF. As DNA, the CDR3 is TGTGCCAGCAGCTCACAGGGGGCCAGCGGGGAGCTGTTTTTT.